Shown below are 30 T cell receptor beta chains from a single sample sequenced in a study of T cell responses to AZD1222 COVID-19 vaccine (dated by TCRdb to the early 2020s). The meaning of the sample's time point label: baseline before first vaccination. Libraries were prepared through the immunoSEQ multiplex PCR assay. The table was pulled from immuneACCESS by TCRdb, which kept in-frame rearrangements only. Such tables lose some clones; where checked, under half of the loss comes from unresolved V genes, and the rest has no known cause. Counted in this sample were about 100,000 clones; roughly 90% of them appeared once. The leading ten clones occupy around 20% of the sample. The sample here was peripheral blood, taken on day 0 of AZD1222 vaccination. Receptor source: an adult in good health.

The rearrangement links TRBV3-1 (or the pseudogene TRBV3-2) to TRBJ1-2, with unresolved D. This CDR3 has 11 amino acids. Trimming left V 1 base short and J 7 bases short, with 4 bases between. CDR1 LGHDT and CDR2 YNNKEL come from the germline V gene (reference sequence). In DNA, the CDR3 is TGTGCCAGCAGCCAAGGTAGTGGCTACACCTTC. Protein: CASSQGSGYTF.

The chain uses TRBV7-9 and TRBJ1-2; D possibly corresponds to TRBD1 (5 bases). The CDR3 contains 15 residues. The V and J ends lost 1 base and 4 bases respectively, with 13 bases between them. CDR1 SEHNR and CDR2 FQNEAQ come from the germline V gene (reference sequence). The CDR3 sequence: CASSLDRRSGYGYTF. Written as DNA, the CDR3 is TGTGCCAGCAGCTTAGACAGGAGGAGCGGCTATGGCTACACCTTC.

About this clone: Because the CDR3 is missing its conserved closing phenylalanine or tryptophan, this is likely a read error. The V call is TRBV4-1, the J call TRBJ1-6; D unclear. The V and J ends lost 0 bases and 6 bases respectively, with 12 bases between them. Germline CDR1 and CDR2: MGHRA and YSYEKL. This CDR3 comprises 16 residues. Here the CDR3 DNA reads TGCGCCAGCAGCCAAGATCTCCAGGTCCGTAATTCACCCCTCCACCTT. Its protein product is CASSQDLQVRNSPLHL.

The chain employs TRBV5-1 and TRBJ2-7; TRBD1 or TRBD2 may be the D gene (5 bases each). The CDR3 spans 14 residues. The V gene's germline CDR1 is SGHRS and CDR2 YFSETQ. V gave up 4 bases and J gave up 0 bases, with 11 bases separating them. The CDR3 loop is CASSTGRYSYEQYF. The CDR3 DNA follows: TGCGCCAGCAGCACGGGACGGTACTCCTACGAGCAGTACTTC.

The chain recombines TRBV5-1 with TRBJ1-3; 8 bases are shared with TRBD1. The germline CDR1 and CDR2 sequences are SGHRS and YFSETQ. V was pared by 4 bases and J by 3 bases, with 6 bases of the junction left unmatched. The CDR3 consists of 15 residues. Here the CDR3 DNA reads TGCGCCAGCAGCCCCCGGACAGGGTATGGAAACACCATATATTTT. It translates to CASSPRTGYGNTIYF.

The chain links TRBV19 to TRBJ1-2; 7 nucleotides agree with TRBD1. CDR3 length: 18 residues. V lost 4 bases and J lost 4; bases outside the gene matches: 18. Germline V lookup: CDR1 LNHDA, CDR2 SQIVND (reference sequence). The CDR3, as DNA: TGTGCCAGTAGTACCACCGGGACAGCAAGTCAAATTGTCTATGGCTACACCTTC. It specifies CASSTTGTASQIVYGYTF.

The chain employs TRBV10-2 and TRBJ2-4; D may be TRBD1 (5 bases). Trimming took 6 bases from V and 4 from J, leaving 10 bases between them. The CDR3 is 13 amino acids. Looked up from germline, CDR1 is WSHSY and CDR2 is SAAADI. CDR3 DNA: TGCGCCAGCAGGACAGTGGGAAAAAACATTCAGTACTTC. Amino acids: CASRTVGKNIQYF.

The chain combines TRBV12-5 with TRBJ2-5; 7 bases are a match to TRBD1. The trim removed 6 bases at V and 2 bases at J, leaving 9 bases unmatched. Germline V gene data show CDR1 as LGHNT and CDR2 as FRNRAP. The CDR3 sequence is 15 residues long. In DNA, the CDR3 is TGTGCTAGTGGGGAAGGGACAGCACGTCAAGAGACCCAGTACTTC. Amino acid sequence: CASGEGTARQETQYF.

In regard to this clone: Other DNA variants within this sample encode the same CDR3. V usage is TRBV29-1 and J usage is TRBJ2-5; D unresolved. Germline V lookup: CDR1 SQVTM, CDR2 ANQGSEA. Trimming took 4 bases from V and 2 from J, leaving 8 bases between them. The CDR3 extends over 12 amino acids. CDR3 region: CSVVQRQETQYF. CDR3 nucleotides: TGCAGCGTTGTACAGAGACAAGAGACCCAGTACTTC.

This sequence joins TRBV5-4 and TRBJ2-3, with D uncertain. The germline CDR1 and CDR2 sequences are SGHNT and YYREEE (reference sequence). Trimming took off 4 bases at V and 0 bases at J, with 15 bases between the two ends. The CDR3 extends over 16 amino acids. CDR3 DNA sequence: TGTGCCAGCAGCCCCTTGGACGGATCTAGCACAGATACGCAGTATTTT. It translates to CASSPLDGSSTDTQYF.

The gene calls are TRBV7-2 and TRBJ2-1; a possible D gene is TRBD1 (6 bases). Germline CDR1 reads SGHTA; CDR2 reads FQGNSA. Trimming took off 7 bases at V and 3 bases at J, with 10 bases between the two ends. This CDR3 region has 13 residues. The CDR3 DNA follows: TGTGCCAGCACCGGGACAAACTACAATGAGCAGTTCTTC. It yields the protein CASTGTNYNEQFF.

The genes are TRBV20-1 and TRBJ1-1, with TRBD1 as a possible D gene (6 bases). V was trimmed by 3 bases and J by 4 bases, leaving 15 bases between them. The germline gives CDR1 DFQATT, CDR2 SNEGSKA (reference sequence). The CDR3 spans 14 residues. The CDR3 region is CSASFGGLVTEAFF. In nucleotides, the CDR3 is TGCAGTGCTAGTTTCGGGGGGCTCGTCACTGAAGCTTTCTTT.

The chain recombines TRBV5-4 with TRBJ2-7, with D possibly TRBD1 on 6 matching bases. The germline V and J ends were trimmed by 1 base and 6 bases, with 17 bases remaining between them. CDR3 size: 15 residues. CDR1 is SGHNT, CDR2 YYREEE, per germline (reference sequence). DNA of the CDR3: TGTGCCAGCAGCTTGTCCCAGGGGTACTCGGGCGAGCAGTACTTC. Translated: CASSLSQGYSGEQYF.

The chain employs TRBV7-3 and TRBJ2-1; D uncertain. The CDR3 has 13 amino acids. V was cut by 4 bases and J by 6 bases, with 10 bases left in between. Looked up from germline, CDR1 is SGHTA and CDR2 is FQGTGA. CDR3 protein: CASSSSGSNEQFF. CDR3 nucleotides: TGTGCCAGCAGCTCCTCTGGGTCCAATGAGCAGTTCTTC.

The chain carries TRBV27 and TRBJ1-2; D perhaps matches TRBD1 (6 bases). Germline V gene lookup returns CDR1 MNHEY and CDR2 SMNVEV (reference sequence). The CDR3 totals 14 residues. V gave up 8 bases and J gave up 8 bases, with 21 bases separating them. CDR3 DNA sequence: TGTGCCAGCGGGGGGCAGGGCGGTCCGGGCGGCTACACCTTC. Its translation is CASGGQGGPGGYTF.

The rearrangement uses TRBV6-5 and TRBJ2-3; the match to TRBD1 covers 9 bases. The CDR3 contains 15 residues. CDR1 and CDR2 (germline): MNHEY, SVGAGI. V lost 6 bases to trimming and J lost 6 bases; unmatched junction nucleotides: 10. The CDR3 DNA reads as TGTGCCAGCAGGGCCGGGACAGGGTTATGGGATACGCAGTATTTT. This gives the protein CASRAGTGLWDTQYF.

This chain links TRBV4-1 with TRBJ2-7; tentative D call: TRBD1 (6 bases). The CDR3 has 15 amino acids. The germline gives CDR1 MGHRA, CDR2 YSYEKL. V dropped 0 bases and J dropped 1 base, with 10 bases sitting between them. The CDR3 spells CASSQDNRESYEQYF. The CDR3 DNA is TGCGCCAGCAGCCAAGATAACAGGGAATCCTACGAGCAGTACTTC.

J is TRBJ2-3 and V is TRBV9; 10 bases map to TRBD2. V gave up 3 bases and J gave up 3 bases; unmatched junction bases: 10. CDR1 and CDR2 from the germline V gene are SGDLS and YYNGEE. CDR3 length equals 17 residues. Here the CDR3 reads CASSEEPFSGGTDTQYF. The CDR3 nucleotides are TGTGCCAGCAGCGAGGAGCCGTTTAGCGGGGGGACAGATACGCAGTATTTT.

The chain uses TRBV3-1 (or the pseudogene TRBV3-2) and TRBJ1-3, with D uncertain. Per the germline V gene, CDR1 is LGHDT and CDR2 is YNNKEL (reference sequence). V was cut by 4 bases and J by 0 bases, with 7 bases left in between. This CDR3 has 14 residues. As DNA, the CDR3 is TGTGCCAGCAGCCCTTCAAACTCTGGAAACACCATATATTTT. Protein: CASSPSNSGNTIYF.

This clone was observed once. The gene calls are TRBV9 and TRBJ2-3, with 9 bases matching TRBD1. The V and J ends lost 4 bases and 2 bases, in that order; junction bases with no gene match: 8. This CDR3 comprises 16 residues. Germline CDR1 reads SGDLS; CDR2 reads YYNGEE. Written as DNA, the CDR3 is TGTGCCAGCAGCCTCCAACAGGGGGCGCTCACAGATACGCAGTATTTT. Translating gives CASSLQQGALTDTQYF.

This clone was seen a few times. The chain couples TRBV30 to TRBJ2-5; D may be TRBD2 (6 bases). Looked up from germline, CDR1 is GTSNPN and CDR2 is SVGIG (reference sequence). This CDR3 is 13 amino acids long. Trimming shortened V by 0 bases and J by 13 bases, and 18 bases separated the two germline ends. This CDR3 reads CAWSVQPGGVWYF. CDR3 nucleotides: TGTGCCTGGAGTGTACAACCAGGCGGGGTTTGGTACTTC.

The genes are TRBV5-6 and TRBJ1-5, with D possibly TRBD1 on 5 matching bases. Looked up from germline, CDR1 is SGHDT and CDR2 is YYEEEE. The CDR3 is 16 amino acids. V was shortened by 3 bases and J by 1 base, with 14 bases between the two germline ends. The DNA of the CDR3 is TGTGCCAGCAGCTCATCGGGGGTTGTAAGCAATCAGCCCCAGCATTTT. It codes for CASSSSGVVSNQPQHF.

V usage is TRBV7-3 and J usage is TRBJ1-1; D perhaps matches TRBD1 (5 bases). The V end was cut by 6 bases, the J end by 3 bases, with 17 bases between. In germline, CDR1 is SGHTA, CDR2 FQGTGA. This CDR3 comprises 15 residues. The CDR3 bases are TGTGCCAGCAGTCCCTTGGTCGGGGCAGACACTGAAGCTTTCTTT. Amino acid sequence: CASSPLVGADTEAFF. The full variable domain, in which reference TRBV7-3 and TRBJ1-1 provide the parts outside the CDR3, is GAGVSQTPSNKVTEKGKYVELRCDPISGHTALYWYRQSLGQGPEFLIYFQGTGAADDSGLPNDRFFAVRPEGSVSTLKIQRTERGDSAVYLCASSPLVGADTEAFFGQGTRLTVV.

The chain recombines TRBV19 with TRBJ2-1; TRBD2 aligns across 10 bases. The CDR3 runs to 18 residues. V lost 2 bases, J lost 5 bases, and 12 bases stayed unmatched. Germline V gene lookup returns CDR1 LNHDA and CDR2 SQIVND (reference sequence). CDR3 in DNA: TGTGCCAGTAGTATACTACCTAGCGGGGGTATTAATGACAATGAGCAGTTCTTC. Translation gives CASSILPSGGINDNEQFF.

The chain uses TRBV7-2 and TRBJ2-5; unclear D gene. Germline values: CDR1 SGHTA, CDR2 FQGNSA. V dropped 5 bases and J dropped 4 bases, with 14 bases sitting between them. There are 14 residues in the CDR3. The CDR3 reads CASSQKWGRETQYF. For the CDR3, the DNA is TGTGCCAGCAGCCAAAAGTGGGGTCGAGAGACCCAGTACTTC.

The chain employs TRBV29-1 and TRBJ2-1, with D perhaps TRBD2 (7 bases). The ends were cut back, 7 bases at V and 6 bases at J, with 19 bases in the middle. This CDR3 comprises 14 residues. Looked up from germline, CDR1 is SQVTM and CDR2 is ANQGSEA. CDR3 loop: CSATSGGAGNEQFF. The DNA for the CDR3 is TGCAGCGCCACTAGTGGGGGGGCTGGCAATGAGCAGTTCTTC.

The chain joins TRBV6-5 to TRBJ1-2; D is possibly TRBD1 (6 bases). Germline CDR1 reads MNHEY; CDR2 reads SVGAGI. The CDR3 contains 14 residues. V lost 9 bases and J lost 5, with 19 bases in between. In nucleotides, the CDR3 is TGTGCCAGGCGGGATGAGGGGGAGGGGTATGGCTACACCTTC. It specifies CARRDEGEGYGYTF.

J is TRBJ2-7 and V is TRBV7-2; tentative D call: TRBD2 (6 bases). This CDR3 spans 13 amino acids. In germline, CDR1 is SGHTA, CDR2 FQGNSA. The ends were cut back, 7 bases at V and 3 bases at J, with 13 bases in the middle. CDR3 sequence: CASTRGNDYEQYF. CDR3 bases: TGTGCCAGCACCCGGGGGAACGACTACGAGCAGTACTTC.

This clone was seen a single time. J is TRBJ2-7 and V is TRBV14; 11 bases match TRBD1. The CDR3 length is 15 residues. The V segment lost 4 bases and the J segment 3 bases; nucleotides outside the gene matches: 5. Germline loops: CDR1 SGHDN, CDR2 FVKESK. In DNA, the CDR3 is TGTGCCAGCAGCCGACCGGGACAGGGGGTCTACGAGCAGTACTTC. This codes for CASSRPGQGVYEQYF.

As for this clone: Other nucleotide sequences in the sample specify the same CDR3. The chain has TRBV7-2 and TRBJ1-5, with 7 bases matching TRBD1. Germline V lookup: CDR1 SGHTA, CDR2 FQGNSA. V lost 5 bases, J lost 6 bases, and 4 bases stayed unmatched. The CDR3 has 13 residues. Here the CDR3 reads CASSPTGFQPQHF. The CDR3, as DNA: TGTGCCAGCAGCCCGACAGGGTTTCAGCCCCAGCATTTT. Full variable domain (remainder filled in from reference TRBV7-2 and TRBJ1-5): GAGVSQSPSNKVTEKGKDVELRCDPISGHTALYWYRQSLGQGLEFLIYFQGNSAPDKSGLPSDRFSAERTGGSVSTLTIQRTQQEDSAVYLCASSPTGFQPQHFGDGTRLSIL.